This TCR beta chain was retrieved from a study of cytomegalovirus exposure and HLA in healthy donors. Points from the study as a whole: Most TCRs appeared rarely, but some public TCRs recurred in many donors.

Concerning this clone itself: The antigen is not known.

The CDR3 has 13 residues. The V gene's germline CDR1 is SQVTM and CDR2 ANQGSEA. The trim removed 4 bases at V and 6 bases at J, leaving 5 bases unmatched. The PCR employed 60 Vbeta primers together with 13 Jbeta primers. The protocol was immunoSEQ multiplex PCR, while the TCRdb copy is restricted to in-frame clones and leaves out a portion. The sample yields approximately 120,000 clones, about 80% seen once. The specimen sequenced was PBMCs. The receptor was derived from a woman aged 45-59 years in good health and CMV-seronegative. This chain connects TRBV29-1 to TRBJ2-7, with TRBD1 identical over 11 bases. Written as DNA, the CDR3 is TGCAGCGTTGGGGGGACAGGGGGAGGCGAGCAGTACTTC. This translates into CSVGGTGGGEQYF.